This TCR beta chain was found in a study of blood T cells in healthy people across ages. Regarding the study as a whole: In the absence of known donor CMV status, changes in expanded clonotypes were possibly confounded. Older age coincided with a roughly linear decline in TCR beta diversity per million T cells. In long-lived donors, naive CD4+ cell counts and diversity exceeded those of aged donors.

Germline V gene sequence: CDR1 SGDLS, CDR2 YYNGEE. This CDR3 is built from 15 residues. The ends were cut back, 4 bases at V and 1 base at J, with 14 bases in the middle. This clonotype has only a few counts. The antigen remains unidentified. A second PCR of about 6 to 11 cycles used a sample-barcoded 5' primer and a J-beta primer mix. Every sample gave at least 2.5 million paired-end reads containing CDR3. TCRdb re-called the 5' RACE reads with MiXCR, one entry per CDR3 protein. The sample yields hundreds of thousands of distinct CDR3 sequences, more than 20% seen once. The V gene is TRBV9, the J gene TRBJ2-5; D perhaps matches TRBD2 (6 bases). The specimen was blood. The receptor was derived from an older man in good health. Here the CDR3 DNA reads TGTGCCAGCAGCCAAACCCCGGGGGTCCAAGAGACCCAGTACTTC. Its protein is CASSQTPGVQETQYF.